Shown below are 9 T cell receptor beta chains from a single sample sequenced in a study of TIL therapy for anti-PD-1-resistant metastatic lung cancer. Time point: pre-treatment sample, taken before nivolumab and TIL therapy. The immunoSEQ assay was v3. The data were produced by immunoSEQ multiplex PCR, yet TCRdb's version contains in-frame clones alone and is incomplete. This sample has just over 20,000 clones; around 76% occur once, and the top ten carry less than 8.5%. Material: blood, obtained at baseline. These TCRs come from a person aged 25-85 years with non-small cell lung cancer.

The genes are TRBV19 and TRBJ2-5; TRBD2 agrees at 9 bases. CDR1 is LNHDA, CDR2 SQIVND, per germline (reference sequence). There are 14 residues in the CDR3. V gave up 3 bases and J gave up 4 bases; unmatched junction bases: 3. The CDR3 bases are TGTGCCAGTAGTATTGGACTAGCGATAGAGACCCAGTACTTC. This translates into CASSIGLAIETQYF.

The chain employs TRBV9 and TRBJ2-5, with 14 bases that match TRBD2. V dropped 0 bases and J dropped 5; count of bases not matched to a gene: 9. This CDR3 has 18 amino acids. CDR1 and CDR2 from the germline V gene are SGDLS and YYNGEE. The chain's CDR3 is CASSVALTSGRAGETQYF. Written as DNA, the CDR3 is TGTGCCAGCAGCGTAGCCCTGACTAGCGGGAGGGCCGGGGAGACCCAGTACTTC. The whole variable domain, remainder taken from reference TRBV9 and TRBJ2-5, is DSGVTQTPKHLITATGQRVTLRCSPRSGDLSVYWYQQSLDQGLQFLIQYYNGEERAKGNILERFSAQQFPDLHSELNLSSLELGDSALYFCASSVALTSGRAGETQYFGPGTRLLVL.

CDR3 region: CASSFEEPDTQYF. The CDR3 DNA reads as TGTGCCAGCAGCTTCGAAGAGCCAGATACGCAGTATTTT. The V gene is TRBV5-5, the J gene TRBJ2-3; D is undetermined. Germline V gene sequence: CDR1 SGHKS, CDR2 YYEKEE (reference sequence). V was shortened by 2 bases and J by 4 bases, with 8 bases between the two germline ends. There are 13 residues in the CDR3.

J is TRBJ2-4 and V is TRBV29-1, with 9 bases that match TRBD1. The V gene end was trimmed by 6 bases and the J gene end by 8 bases; junction bases not matched to a gene: 5. CDR1 is SQVTM, CDR2 ANQGSEA, per germline. The CDR3 length is 12 residues. In DNA, the CDR3 is TGCAGCGTCGGGGGACAGGGCGACATTCAGTACTTC. It codes for CSVGGQGDIQYF.

The rearrangement links TRBV9 to TRBJ2-5; the D gene could be TRBD1 or TRBD2 (6 bases each). The CDR3 totals 15 residues. The V end lost 2 bases, the J end lost 1 base, and 12 bases lay between the germline ends. Germline loops: CDR1 SGDLS, CDR2 YYNGEE. As DNA, the CDR3 is TGTGCCAGCAGCGTCGGGGGCGCCCCCCAAGAGACCCAGTACTTC. Residues: CASSVGGAPQETQYF.

This rearrangement joins TRBV4-2 to TRBJ2-3; TRBD2 matches 10 bases. This CDR3 is built from 19 residues. Germline V lookup: CDR1 LGHNA, CDR2 YNFKEQ. Losses at the gene ends were 1 base for V and 2 bases for J; bases not matched to a gene: 12. The chain's CDR3 is CASSQGSASGRLSTDTQYF. Written as DNA, the CDR3 is TGTGCCAGCAGCCAAGGATCGGCTAGCGGGAGACTTTCCACAGATACGCAGTATTTT.

The CDR3 region has the DNA TGTGCCAGCAGCCCCCCGGACGGTCGAGCGGGAGTTCAGTACAATGAGCAGTTCTTC. It encodes CASSPPDGRAGVQYNEQFF. The V call is TRBV5-8, the J call TRBJ2-1; 8 bases agree with TRBD2. Germline assignment: CDR1 SGHTS and CDR2 YDEGEE. V trimming: 4 bases; J trimming: 4 bases; junction bases outside the gene matches: 19. This CDR3 is built from 19 residues.

The V gene is TRBV2, the J gene TRBJ1-2; D is undetermined. The CDR3 runs 13 residues. V was clipped by 5 bases and J by 8 bases, with 15 bases between them. Germline V CDR1 and CDR2: SNHLY, FYNNEI. CDR3 coding DNA: TGTGCCAGCAGTTTTGGTATGAGCGGCGGCTACACCTTC. Translated: CASSFGMSGGYTF. The variable domain in full, with the rest retrieved from reference TRBV2 and TRBJ1-2, is EPEVTQTPSHQVTQMGQEVILRCVPISNHLYFYWYRQILGQKVEFLVSFYNNEISEKSEIFDDQFSVERPDGSNFTLKIRSTKLEDSAMYFCASSFGMSGGYTFGSGTRLTVV.

By share of the sample, this clone is medium-sized. V and J are TRBV9 and TRBJ1-5; TRBD1 might be the D (6 bases). CDR1 and CDR2 (germline): SGDLS, YYNGEE. CDR3 length: 15 amino acids. V shed 0 bases and J shed 4 bases, with 11 bases lying between them. As DNA, the CDR3 is TGTGCCAGCAGCGTAGGGGCAGGGGATAATCAGCCCCAGCATTTT. Amino acid sequence: CASSVGAGDNQPQHF.